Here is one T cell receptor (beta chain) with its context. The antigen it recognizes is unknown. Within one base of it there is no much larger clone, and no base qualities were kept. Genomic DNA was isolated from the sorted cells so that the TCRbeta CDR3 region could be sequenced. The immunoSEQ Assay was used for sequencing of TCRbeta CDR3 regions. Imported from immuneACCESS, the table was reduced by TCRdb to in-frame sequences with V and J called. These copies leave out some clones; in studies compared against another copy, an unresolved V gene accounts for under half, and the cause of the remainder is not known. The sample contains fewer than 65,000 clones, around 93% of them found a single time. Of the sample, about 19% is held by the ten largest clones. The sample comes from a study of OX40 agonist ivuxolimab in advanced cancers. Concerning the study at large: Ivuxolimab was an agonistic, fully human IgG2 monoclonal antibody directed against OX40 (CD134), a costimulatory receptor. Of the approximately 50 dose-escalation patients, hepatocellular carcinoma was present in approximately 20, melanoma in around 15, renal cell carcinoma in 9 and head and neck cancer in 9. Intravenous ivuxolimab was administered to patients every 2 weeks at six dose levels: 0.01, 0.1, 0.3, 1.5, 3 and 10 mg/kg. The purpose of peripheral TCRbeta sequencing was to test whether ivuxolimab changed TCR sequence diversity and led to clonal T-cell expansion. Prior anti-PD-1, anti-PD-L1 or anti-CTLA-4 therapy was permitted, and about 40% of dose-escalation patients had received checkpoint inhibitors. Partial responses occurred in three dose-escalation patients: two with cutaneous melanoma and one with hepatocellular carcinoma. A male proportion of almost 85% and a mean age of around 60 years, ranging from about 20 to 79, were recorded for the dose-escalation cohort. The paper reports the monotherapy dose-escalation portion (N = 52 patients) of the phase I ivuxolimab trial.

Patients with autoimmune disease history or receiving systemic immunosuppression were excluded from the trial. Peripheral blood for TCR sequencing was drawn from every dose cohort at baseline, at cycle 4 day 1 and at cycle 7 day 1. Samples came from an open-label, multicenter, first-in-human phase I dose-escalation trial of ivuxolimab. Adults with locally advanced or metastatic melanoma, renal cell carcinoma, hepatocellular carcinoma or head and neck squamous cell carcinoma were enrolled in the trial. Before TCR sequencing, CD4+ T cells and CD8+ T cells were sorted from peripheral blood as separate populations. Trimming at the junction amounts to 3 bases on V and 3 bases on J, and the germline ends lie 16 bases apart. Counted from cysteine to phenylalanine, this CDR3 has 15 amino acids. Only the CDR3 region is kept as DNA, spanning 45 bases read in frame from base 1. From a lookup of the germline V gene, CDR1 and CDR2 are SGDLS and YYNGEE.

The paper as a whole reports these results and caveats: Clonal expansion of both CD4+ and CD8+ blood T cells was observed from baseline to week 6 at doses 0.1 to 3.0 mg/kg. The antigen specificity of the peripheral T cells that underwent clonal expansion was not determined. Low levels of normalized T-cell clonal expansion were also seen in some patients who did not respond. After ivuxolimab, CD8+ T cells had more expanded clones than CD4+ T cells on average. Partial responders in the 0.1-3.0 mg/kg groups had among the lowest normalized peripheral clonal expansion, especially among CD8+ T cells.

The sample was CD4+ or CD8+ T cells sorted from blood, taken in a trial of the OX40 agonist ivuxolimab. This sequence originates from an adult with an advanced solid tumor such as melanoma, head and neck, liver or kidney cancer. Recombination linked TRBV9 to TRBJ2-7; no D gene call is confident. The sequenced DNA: TGTGCCAGCAGCGGCAGTGAGATAAATGTCTACGAGCAGTACTTC. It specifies CASSGSEINVYEQYF.